The clone carrying this TCR beta chain appeared many times. CDR3 length: 15 residues. CDR1 DFQATT and CDR2 SNEGSKA come from the germline V gene (reference sequence). J was trimmed by 4 bases and V by 7 bases; bases with no gene match: 11. Time point specified: sample taken at primary tumor resection. TCRdb used MiXCR to reprocess the 5' RACE reads, holding one entry per CDR3 protein. The table shows 43,000 or so distinct CDR3 sequences, with around 6.8% occurring only once. The data derive from a study of spatial heterogeneity in lung cancer. Sequenced here: PBMCs, sampled at surgery. This sequence joins TRBV20-1 and TRBJ1-5; 9 positions match TRBD1. This TCR was recovered from a female donor with early-stage non-small cell lung cancer. The CDR3 DNA sequence: TGCAGTGTAGAACGGAGGGACAGGGTTAATCAGCCCCAGCATTTT. Its protein product is CSVERRDRVNQPQHF.